The clone carrying this T cell receptor (beta chain) was observed a single time. This record belongs to a study of technical replicates of blood from a handful of donors. Repertoires were generated with immunoSEQ multiplex PCR, while TCRdb's copy carries only in-frame clones and drops some. The table records tens of thousands of clones, 92% of them present only once. This CDR3 contains 16 residues. Germline V lookup: CDR1 SGDLS, CDR2 YYNGEE. Trimming left V 0 bases short and J 3 bases short, with 16 bases between. Material: T cells isolated from PBMCs. This rearrangement joins TRBV9 to TRBJ2-7; D is possibly TRBD2 (6 bases). This TCR was recovered from a human donor in good health. The CDR3 sequence is CASSVAAGTLDYEQYF. The CDR3 bases are TGTGCCAGCAGCGTAGCTGCCGGGACTCTTGACTACGAGCAGTACTTC.